A selection of T cell receptor beta chains follows, all from one sample in a study of technical replicates of blood from a handful of donors. TCRdb's copy holds only in-frame clones and misses some; the assay was immunoSEQ multiplex PCR. The profile shows around 80,000 clones, about 92% of them singletons. Material for sequencing was T cells isolated from PBMCs. The source of these receptors is a human donor in good health. CDR3s include the opening cysteine and the closing phenylalanine or tryptophan. The order of the fields is D gene, V gene, CDR3 length, J gene, clone size, CDR3 protein, CDR3 DNA. D genes are given only for firm matches. Not all rows give a size; the values are once, few, many and, for expanded clones, a class.

D gene: -; V gene: TRBV11-3; CDR3 length: 15; J gene: TRBJ1-4; clone size: -; CDR3 protein: CASSLVGGAFEKLFF; CDR3 DNA: TGTGCCAGCAGCTTAGTTGGGGGCGCATTCGAAAAACTGTTTTTT
D gene: TRBD1; V gene: TRBV15; CDR3 length: 17; J gene: TRBJ1-5; clone size: -; CDR3 protein: CATSRGGWDRNNQPQHF; CDR3 DNA: TGTGCCACCAGCAGAGGGGGGTGGGACAGGAACAATCAGCCCCAGCATTTT
D gene: TRBD2; V gene: TRBV6-8; CDR3 length: 14; J gene: TRBJ2-7; clone size: once; CDR3 protein: CASTPPLAGDEQYF; CDR3 DNA: TGTGCCAGCACCCCTCCTCTAGCGGGAGACGAGCAGTACTTC
D gene: -; V gene: TRBV2; CDR3 length: 13; J gene: TRBJ2-5; clone size: few; CDR3 protein: CASGGSGQETQYF; CDR3 DNA: TGTGCTTCTGGAGGTAGCGGCCAAGAGACCCAGTACTTC
D gene: -; V gene: TRBV5-1; CDR3 length: 16; J gene: TRBJ1-2; clone size: -; CDR3 protein: CASRFADSGREYGYTF; CDR3 DNA: TGCGCCAGCAGATTCGCGGACTCCGGGAGAGAATATGGCTACACCTTC
D gene: -; V gene: TRBV19; CDR3 length: 12; J gene: TRBJ1-5; clone size: -; CDR3 protein: CASSIAFQPQHF; CDR3 DNA: TGTGCCAGTAGTATAGCTTTTCAGCCCCAGCATTTT
D gene: -; V gene: TRBV2; CDR3 length: 15; J gene: TRBJ2-2; clone size: -; CDR3 protein: CASSGRGANTGELFF; CDR3 DNA: TGTGCCAGCAGTGGCCGCGGGGCGAACACCGGGGAGCTGTTTTTT
D gene: TRBD1; V gene: TRBV6-5; CDR3 length: 15; J gene: TRBJ1-1; clone size: -; CDR3 protein: CASSLTGGRDTEAFF; CDR3 DNA: TGTGCCAGCAGTCTTACAGGGGGCAGAGACACTGAAGCTTTCTTT
D gene: TRBD2; V gene: TRBV10-3; CDR3 length: 14; J gene: TRBJ2-1; clone size: -; CDR3 protein: CAISARTSLHEQFF; CDR3 DNA: TGTGCCATCAGTGCCCGGACTAGCCTTCATGAGCAGTTCTTC
D gene: TRBD2; V gene: TRBV25-1; CDR3 length: 17; J gene: TRBJ2-5; clone size: -; CDR3 protein: CASSETSGGTAQETQYF; CDR3 DNA: TGTGCCAGCAGTGAAACTAGCGGGGGGACCGCTCAAGAGACCCAGTACTTC
D gene: TRBD1; V gene: TRBV27; CDR3 length: 16; J gene: TRBJ2-2; clone size: -; CDR3 protein: CASSLTGQGWTGELFF; CDR3 DNA: TGTGCCAGCAGTTTGACAGGACAGGGGTGGACCGGGGAGCTGTTTTTT
D gene: -; V gene: TRBV7-2; CDR3 length: 13; J gene: TRBJ1-5; clone size: few; CDR3 protein: CASSTQGGQPQHF; CDR3 DNA: TGTGCCAGCAGCACCCAAGGGGGTCAGCCCCAGCATTTT